This section outlines one T cell receptor (beta chain) sequence together with its context. Its specificity is not known. V shed 2 bases and J shed 9 bases, with 14 bases lying between them. This CDR3 is 13 amino acids long. Germline V gene lookup returns CDR1 SGHRS and CDR2 YFSETQ. Only in-frame clones appear in the TCRdb table, and some are missing; sequencing was by immunoSEQ multiplex PCR. The table lists tens of thousands of clones, approximately 90% of them singletons. Analyses pooled second doses at about 4 or about 12 weeks. The entry originates in a study of T cell responses to AZD1222 COVID-19 vaccine. Findings of the study overall: Following two doses of AZD1222, Spike-specific TCR breadth and depth rose. Spike-wide coverage was observed for vaccine-associated CD4 TCRs, with dominant responses at 160-218 and 743-854.

The sequences come from peripheral blood, collected 28 days after the second AZD1222 dose. The source of this sequence is an adult who received the AZD1222 COVID-19 vaccine. The genes are TRBV5-1 and TRBJ2-5; weak D call: TRBD2 (5 bases). CDR3 bases: TGCGCCAGCAGCTTTGAGGGAGAATGGTCCCAGTACTTC. It encodes CASSFEGEWSQYF.